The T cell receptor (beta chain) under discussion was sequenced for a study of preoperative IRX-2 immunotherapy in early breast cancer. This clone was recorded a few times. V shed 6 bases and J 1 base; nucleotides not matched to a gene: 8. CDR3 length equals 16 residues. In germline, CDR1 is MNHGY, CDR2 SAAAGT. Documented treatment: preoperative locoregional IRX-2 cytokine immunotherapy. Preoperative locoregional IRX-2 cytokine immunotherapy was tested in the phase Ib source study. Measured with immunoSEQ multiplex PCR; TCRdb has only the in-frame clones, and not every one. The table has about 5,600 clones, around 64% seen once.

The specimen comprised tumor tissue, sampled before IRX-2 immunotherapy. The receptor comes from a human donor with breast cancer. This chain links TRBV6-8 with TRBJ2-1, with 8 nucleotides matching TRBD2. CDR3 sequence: CASSELAGLSYNEQFF. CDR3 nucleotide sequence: TGTGCCAGCAGCGAGTTAGCGGGATTATCCTACAATGAGCAGTTCTTC.